Detailed here is one T cell receptor beta chain. As yet, its antigen is unknown. This sample was taken from a study of response to subunit inactivated influenza vaccine. Germline-derived CDR1 and CDR2 are DFQATT and SNEGSKA (reference sequence). The V end lost 6 bases, the J end lost 2 bases, and 13 bases lay between the germline ends. The CDR3 sequence is 13 residues long. TCRdb itself ran the RT-PCR reads through MiXCR, one entry per CDR3 protein. Found here are over 650,000 distinct CDR3 sequences, roughly 20% of them singletons; the top ten hold roughly 10%. Study findings and constraints: Each seasonal influenza vaccination, the authors suggested, recruits few new T cells.

Sample: PBMCs from blood, taken more than 4 days after vaccination. The chain recombines TRBV20-1 with TRBJ2-5; D unclear. The TCR originated in a man in his fifties or sixties who received an inactivated influenza vaccine. CDR3 DNA: TGCAGTGCAAAGGAGTCGGTTCAAGAGACCCAGTACTTC. This gives the protein CSAKESVQETQYF.